This T cell receptor (beta chain) is from a study of blood T cell repertoires in COVID-19 (dated by TCRdb to 2020 to 2021). With regard to the full study: The collaborator samples originated in the United States, Italy and Spain and spanned the acute and convalescent phases of COVID-19. The prospective study material was composed of cDNA or gDNA derived from T cells, B-cell-depleted T cells, or PBMCs. Subjects who had been exposed to COVID-19, were actively infected with it, or had recovered from it provided the deeply sampled blood TCRbeta repertoires that made up the dataset. The repertoires were released in a freely available public database intended as a resource for research on the immune response to SARS-CoV-2. The samples were drawn from two sources: the first 160 participants of the ongoing ImmuneRACE study, and approximately 1,300 subjects contributed by 6 global collaborators. Nearly every sample came with metadata listing a de-identified subject ID, COVID-19 status, age in years and sex. Where HLA class I and class II types were available, the types were taken from metadata supplied by the sample provider, not from assay-based typing.

V drops 6 bases and J drops 1 base, leaving 9 bases in between. The germline V gene (reference sequence) specifies LNHDA as CDR1 and SQIVND as CDR2. Taken from cysteine to phenylalanine, the CDR3 has 13 residues. Here the CDR3 DNA is all that survives: 39 bases in frame from base 1. Enrolling through a virtual design, the prospective study's participants ranged in age from roughly 18 to 89 years and lived across 24 United States geographic areas. Cohort assignment in the prospective study relied on participant-reported clinical history from a screening survey and a study questionnaire. In the prospective study, whole blood, serum and a nasopharyngeal or oropharyngeal swab were collected from each participant by mobile phlebotomists. Participants in the prospective study had the option to provide additional blood draws and questionnaires over a roughly two-month period. Before DNA extraction, blood samples from the prospective study were shipped at room temperature or frozen.

Remarks on this clone: The antigen it binds to is not known. The sample holds no much larger clone one base away, and base qualities are not on file.

The paper as a whole reports these results and caveats: Clinical and demographic metadata were provided uncurated, with the amount varying by source and participant.

The immunoSEQ Assay, a bias-controlled multiplex PCR, was used to amplify TCRbeta CDR3 regions from genomic DNA. The study's own analysis went as follows. The number of nucleated cells in each sample was estimated from the amplification of reference gene primers within the assay. To quantify the absolute abundance of each unique TCRbeta CDR3 rearrangement, sequence reads were collapsed and filtered. For each sample, productive Simpson clonality was calculated by taking the square root of Simpson's diversity index across productive rearrangements. What TCRdb holds here is the immuneACCESS table cut down to in-frame rearrangements. Part of the clones is not present; checked against another copy, under half of the missing clones reflect an unresolved V gene, and the others are unexplained. V, J and clone size were drawn from that table, and D and trimming were deduced from the DNA. Within this sample are around 250,000 clones, with 70% to 90% of them counted one time only. The ten largest clones take up approximately 8.2% of the sample.

This sequence was found in a woman between 50 and 59 years old with acute COVID-19. Recombination connected TRBV19 to TRBJ1-1; no confident D gene assignment can be made. The source material was PBMCs or T cells enriched from blood (not recorded which). The DNA sequence is TGTGCCAGTAGAGCGAGGTCGAACACTGAAGCTTTCTTT. Translated, it gives CASRARSNTEAFF.